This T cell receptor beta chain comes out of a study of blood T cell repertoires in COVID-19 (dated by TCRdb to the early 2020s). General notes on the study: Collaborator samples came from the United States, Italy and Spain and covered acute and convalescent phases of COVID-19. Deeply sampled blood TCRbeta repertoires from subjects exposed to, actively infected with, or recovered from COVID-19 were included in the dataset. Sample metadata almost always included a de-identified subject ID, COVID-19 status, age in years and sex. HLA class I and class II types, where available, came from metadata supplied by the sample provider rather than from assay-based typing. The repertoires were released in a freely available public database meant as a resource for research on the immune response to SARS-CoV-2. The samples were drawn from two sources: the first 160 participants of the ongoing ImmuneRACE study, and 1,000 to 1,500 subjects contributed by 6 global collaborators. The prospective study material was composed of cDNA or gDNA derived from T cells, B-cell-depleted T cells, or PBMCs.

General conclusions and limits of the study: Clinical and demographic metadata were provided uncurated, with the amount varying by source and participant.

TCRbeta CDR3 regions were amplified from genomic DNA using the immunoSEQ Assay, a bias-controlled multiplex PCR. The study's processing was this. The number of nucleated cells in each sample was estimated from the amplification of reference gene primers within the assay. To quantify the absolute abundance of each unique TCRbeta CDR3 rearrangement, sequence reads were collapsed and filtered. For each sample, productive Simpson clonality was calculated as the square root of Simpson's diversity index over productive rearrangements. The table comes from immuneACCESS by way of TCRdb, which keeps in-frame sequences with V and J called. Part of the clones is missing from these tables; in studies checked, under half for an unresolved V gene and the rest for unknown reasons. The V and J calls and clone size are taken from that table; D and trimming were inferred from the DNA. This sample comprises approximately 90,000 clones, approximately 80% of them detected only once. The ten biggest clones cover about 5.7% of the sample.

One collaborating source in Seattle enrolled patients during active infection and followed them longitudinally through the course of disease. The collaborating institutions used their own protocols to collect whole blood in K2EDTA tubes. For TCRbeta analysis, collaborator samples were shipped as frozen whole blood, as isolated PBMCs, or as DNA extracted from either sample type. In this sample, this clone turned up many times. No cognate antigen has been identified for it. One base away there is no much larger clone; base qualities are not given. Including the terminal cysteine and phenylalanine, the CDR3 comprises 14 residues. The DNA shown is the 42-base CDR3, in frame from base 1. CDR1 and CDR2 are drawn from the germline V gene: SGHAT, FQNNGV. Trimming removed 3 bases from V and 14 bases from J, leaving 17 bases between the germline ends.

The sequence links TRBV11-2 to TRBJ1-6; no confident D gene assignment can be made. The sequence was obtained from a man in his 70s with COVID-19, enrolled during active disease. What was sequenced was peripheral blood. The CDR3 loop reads CASSFGRRESTLHF. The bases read TGTGCCAGCAGCTTTGGGAGGAGGGAGTCCACCCTCCACTTT.